The clone carrying this T cell receptor (beta chain) was seen more than once but under ten times. A universal primer site was added by template switching, and unique molecular identifiers were carried by the cDNA. TCRdb recomputed calls from the 5' RACE reads with MiXCR, one row per CDR3 protein. This sample has under 300,000 distinct CDR3 sequences, with about 8.9% found just once. The sample comes from a study of identical twins. This CDR3 has 13 amino acids. Germline V CDR1 and CDR2: SEHNR, FQNEAQ (reference sequence). The ends were cut back, 7 bases at V and 5 bases at J, with 15 bases in the middle. These sequences were also reported in another study, on yellow fever vaccine responses in identical twins.

The sequence was collected from a woman aged 18-29 years in good health. The chain recombines TRBV7-9 with TRBJ2-7, with D possibly TRBD2 on 6 matching bases. Material for sequencing was CD8+ T cells sorted from blood. CDR3 nucleotide sequence: TGTGCCAGCACCCCCGGGACTTTAGACGAGCAGTACTTC. Its protein is CASTPGTLDEQYF.